This T cell receptor (beta chain) was profiled in a study of OX40 agonist ivuxolimab in advanced cancers. Study observations and caveats: Expanded clones were, on average, more numerous in CD8+ T cells than in CD4+.

TCRdb keeps only in-frame clones here, not all; method: immunoSEQ multiplex PCR. This table holds tens of thousands of clones, more than 70% found once. As concerns this clone: Its antigen is not known.

Trimming took off 10 bases at V and 3 bases at J, with 9 bases between the two ends. Per the germline V gene, CDR1 is ENHRY and CDR2 is SYGVKD. This CDR3 contains 11 residues. Blood was sampled at baseline, cycle 4 day 1, and cycle 7 day 1. The sequences come from CD4+ or CD8+ T cells sorted from blood, collected in a trial of the OX40 agonist ivuxolimab. This chain connects TRBV10-3 to TRBJ2-5; D remains unclear. The clonotype comes from an adult with an advanced solid tumor such as melanoma, head and neck, liver or kidney cancer. In DNA, the CDR3 is TGTGCCACCTGCCAGGAAGAGACCCAGTACTTC. Its protein is CATCQEETQYF.